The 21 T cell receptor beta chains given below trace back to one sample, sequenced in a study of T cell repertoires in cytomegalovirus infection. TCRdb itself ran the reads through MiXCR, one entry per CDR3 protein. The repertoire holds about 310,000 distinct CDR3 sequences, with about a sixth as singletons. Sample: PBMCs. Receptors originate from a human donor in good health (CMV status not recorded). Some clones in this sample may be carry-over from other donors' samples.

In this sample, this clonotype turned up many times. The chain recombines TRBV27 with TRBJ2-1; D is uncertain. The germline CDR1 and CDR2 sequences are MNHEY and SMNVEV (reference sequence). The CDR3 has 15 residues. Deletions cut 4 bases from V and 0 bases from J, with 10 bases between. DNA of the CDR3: TGTGCCAGCAGTTCCCCGTTTAGCTCCTACAATGAGCAGTTCTTC. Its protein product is CASSSPFSSYNEQFF.

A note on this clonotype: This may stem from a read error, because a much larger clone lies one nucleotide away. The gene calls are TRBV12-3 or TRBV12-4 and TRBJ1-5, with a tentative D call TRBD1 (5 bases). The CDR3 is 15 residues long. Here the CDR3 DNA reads TGTGCCAGCAGGGGTGGGGGGTATAGCACTCAGCCCCAGCATTTT. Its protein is CASRGGGYSTQPQHF.

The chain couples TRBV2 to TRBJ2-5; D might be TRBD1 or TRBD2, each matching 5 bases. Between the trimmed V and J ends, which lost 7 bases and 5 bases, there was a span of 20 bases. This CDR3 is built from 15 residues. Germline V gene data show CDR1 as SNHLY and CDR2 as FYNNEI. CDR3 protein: CASTEVGEAFETQYF. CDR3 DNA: TGTGCCAGCACCGAGGTGGGGGAAGCTTTTGAGACCCAGTACTTC.

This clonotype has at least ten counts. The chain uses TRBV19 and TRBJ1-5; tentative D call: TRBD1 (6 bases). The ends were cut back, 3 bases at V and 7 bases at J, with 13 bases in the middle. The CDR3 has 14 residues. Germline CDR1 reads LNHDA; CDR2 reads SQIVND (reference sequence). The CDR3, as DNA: TGTGCCAGTAGTATTCAGGGGCCCGGGCAGCCCCAGCATTTT. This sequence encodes CASSIQGPGQPQHF. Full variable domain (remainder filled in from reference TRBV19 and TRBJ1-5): DGGITQSPKYLFRKEGQNVTLSCEQNLNHDAMYWYRQDPGQGLRLIYYSQIVNDFQKGDIAEGYSVSREKKESFPLTVTSAQKNPTAFYLCASSIQGPGQPQHFGDGTRLSIL.

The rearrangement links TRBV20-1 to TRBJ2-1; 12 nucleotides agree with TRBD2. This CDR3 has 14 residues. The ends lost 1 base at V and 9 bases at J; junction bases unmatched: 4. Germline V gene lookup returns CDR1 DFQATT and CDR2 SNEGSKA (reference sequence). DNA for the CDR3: TGCAGTGCTAGAGCTAGCGGGGGGGCAAGTGAGCAGTTCTTC. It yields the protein CSARASGGASEQFF.

The CDR3 DNA is TGCAGTGCTAGAGGCCTACAGGGGGCGAGCACAGATACGCAGTATTTT. It codes for CSARGLQGASTDTQYF. J is TRBJ2-3 and V is TRBV20-1, with 9 bases lining up with TRBD1. Germline V gene lookup returns CDR1 DFQATT and CDR2 SNEGSKA (reference sequence). CDR3 size: 16 residues. V gave up 1 base and J gave up 0 bases; unmatched junction bases: 5.

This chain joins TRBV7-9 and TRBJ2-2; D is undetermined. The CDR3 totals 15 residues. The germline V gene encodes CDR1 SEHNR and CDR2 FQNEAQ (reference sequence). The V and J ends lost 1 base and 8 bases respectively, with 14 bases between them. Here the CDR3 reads CASSLGWTESGELFF. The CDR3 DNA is TGTGCCAGCAGCTTAGGATGGACCGAGTCTGGGGAGCTGTTTTTT.

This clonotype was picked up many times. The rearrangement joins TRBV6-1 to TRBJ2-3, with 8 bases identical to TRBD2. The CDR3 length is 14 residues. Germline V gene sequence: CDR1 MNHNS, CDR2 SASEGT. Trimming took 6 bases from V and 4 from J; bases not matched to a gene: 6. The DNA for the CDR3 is TGTGCCAGCAGGGTCGGGGGGGGAGCAGATACGCAGTATTTT. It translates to CASRVGGGADTQYF.

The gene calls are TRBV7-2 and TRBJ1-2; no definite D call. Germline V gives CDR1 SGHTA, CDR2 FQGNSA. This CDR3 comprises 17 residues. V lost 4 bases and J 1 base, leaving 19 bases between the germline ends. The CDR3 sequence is CASSSLGQTKHNYGYTF. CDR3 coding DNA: TGTGCCAGCAGCTCACTAGGCCAGACCAAGCATAACTATGGCTACACCTTC.

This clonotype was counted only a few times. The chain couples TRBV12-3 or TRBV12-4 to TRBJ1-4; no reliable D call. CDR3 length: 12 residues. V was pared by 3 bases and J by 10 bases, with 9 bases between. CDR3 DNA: TGTGCCAGCAGTTTTCGTTCAACAAAACTGTTTTTT. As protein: CASSFRSTKLFF.

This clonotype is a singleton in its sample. This CDR3 is CATSDSPGQGYTGELFF. The DNA for the CDR3 is TGTGCCACCAGTGATTCCCCCGGACAGGGGTATACCGGGGAGCTGTTTTTT. V and J are TRBV24-1 and TRBJ2-2, with TRBD1 matching 9 bases. CDR1 KGHDR and CDR2 SFDVKD come from the germline V gene. The CDR3 loop spans 17 amino acids. The V and J ends lost 2 bases and 5 bases, in that order; junction bases with no gene match: 8.

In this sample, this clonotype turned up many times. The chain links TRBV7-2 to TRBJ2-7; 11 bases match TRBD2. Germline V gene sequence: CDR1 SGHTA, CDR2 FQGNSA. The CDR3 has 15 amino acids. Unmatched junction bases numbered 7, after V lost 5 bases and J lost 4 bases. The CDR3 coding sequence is TGTGCCAGCAGCCCAGGACTAGCGGGTTATTACGAGCAGTACTTC. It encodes CASSPGLAGYYEQYF.

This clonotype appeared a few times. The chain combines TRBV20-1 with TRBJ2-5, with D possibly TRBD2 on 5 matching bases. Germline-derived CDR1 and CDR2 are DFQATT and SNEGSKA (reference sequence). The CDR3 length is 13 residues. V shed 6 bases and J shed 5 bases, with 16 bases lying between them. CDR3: CSAIARVVETQYF. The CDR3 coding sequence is TGCAGTGCAATTGCGAGGGTGGTCGAGACCCAGTACTTC.

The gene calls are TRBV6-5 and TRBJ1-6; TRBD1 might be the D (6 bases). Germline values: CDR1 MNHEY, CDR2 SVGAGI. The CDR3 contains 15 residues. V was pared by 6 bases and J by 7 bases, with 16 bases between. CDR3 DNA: TGTGCCAGCAGGCGGACCTGGGACACGAATTCACCCCTCCACTTT. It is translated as CASRRTWDTNSPLHF.

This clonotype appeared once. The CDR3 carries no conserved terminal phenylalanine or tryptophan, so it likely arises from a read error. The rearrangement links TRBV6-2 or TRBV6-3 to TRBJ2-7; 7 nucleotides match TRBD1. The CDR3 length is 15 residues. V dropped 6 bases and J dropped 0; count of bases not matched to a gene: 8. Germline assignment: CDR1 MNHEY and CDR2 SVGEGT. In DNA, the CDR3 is TGTGCCAGCAGGGACAGGACCTCATACTCCTACGAGCAGTACATC. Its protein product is CASRDRTSYSYEQYI.

The CDR3 reads CASSSGQTYNEKLFF. The CDR3 nucleotides are TGTGCCAGCAGCTCGGGACAGACCTATAATGAAAAACTGTTTTTT. This rearrangement joins TRBV7-9 to TRBJ1-4; 7 bases line up with TRBD1. The V and J ends lost 4 bases and 4 bases, in that order; junction bases with no gene match: 6. Germline CDR1 reads SEHNR; CDR2 reads FQNEAQ (reference sequence). The CDR3 loop spans 15 amino acids.

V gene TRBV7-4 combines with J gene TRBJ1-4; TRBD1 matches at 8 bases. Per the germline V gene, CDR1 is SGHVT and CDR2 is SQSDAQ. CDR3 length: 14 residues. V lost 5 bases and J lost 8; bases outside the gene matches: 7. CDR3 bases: TGTGCCAGCAGCGGCCAGGGGGCGTGGGAAAAACTGTTTTTT. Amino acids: CASSGQGAWEKLFF.

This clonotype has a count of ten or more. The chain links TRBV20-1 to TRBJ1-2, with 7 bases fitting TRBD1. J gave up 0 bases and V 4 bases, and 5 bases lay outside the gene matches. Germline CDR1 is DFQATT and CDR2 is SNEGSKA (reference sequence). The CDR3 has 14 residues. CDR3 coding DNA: TGCAGTGCTAAGGGACAGACTACTAACTATGGCTACACCTTC. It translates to CSAKGQTTNYGYTF.

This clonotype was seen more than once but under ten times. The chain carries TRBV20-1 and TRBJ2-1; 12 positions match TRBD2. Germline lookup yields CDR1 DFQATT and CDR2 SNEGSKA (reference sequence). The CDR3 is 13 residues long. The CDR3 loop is CRSRASGGGEQFF. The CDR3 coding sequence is TGCAGGTCCCGGGCTAGCGGGGGGGGTGAGCAGTTCTTC.

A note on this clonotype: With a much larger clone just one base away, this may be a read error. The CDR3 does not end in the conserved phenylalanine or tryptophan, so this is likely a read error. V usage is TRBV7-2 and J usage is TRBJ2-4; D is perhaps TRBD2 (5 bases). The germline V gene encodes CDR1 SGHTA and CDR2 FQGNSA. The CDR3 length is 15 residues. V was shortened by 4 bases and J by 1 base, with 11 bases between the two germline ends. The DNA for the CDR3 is TGTGCCAGCAGCTCCGTTCCGGGGGCCAAAAACATTCAGTACTAC. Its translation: CASSSVPGAKNIQYY.

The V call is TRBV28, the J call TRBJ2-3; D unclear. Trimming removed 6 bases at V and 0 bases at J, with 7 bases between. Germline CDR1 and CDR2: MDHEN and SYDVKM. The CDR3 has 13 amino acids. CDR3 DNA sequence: TGTGCCAGCAGAACCGACAGCACAGATACGCAGTATTTT. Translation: CASRTDSTDTQYF. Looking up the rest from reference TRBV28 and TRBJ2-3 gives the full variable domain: DVKVTQSSRYLVKRTGEKVFLECVQDMDHENMFWYRQDPGLGLRLIYFSYDVKMKEKGDIPEGYSVSREKKERFSLILESASTNQTSMYLCASRTDSTDTQYFGPGTRLTVL.